The 23 T cell receptor beta chains below come from one sample, sequenced in a study of blood T cell repertoires in COVID-19. Clones were sequenced by immunoSEQ multiplex PCR, and TCRdb holds only the in-frame ones, with some missing. The data hold approximately 120,000 clones, with about 90% observed a single time. Sequenced sample: peripheral blood. The receptors derive from a man between 45 and 60 years old with COVID-19, enrolled during active disease.

The genes are TRBV2 and TRBJ2-7; 7 bases are shared with TRBD1. J lost 5 bases, V lost 6 bases, and 4 bases had no gene match. Germline V lookup: CDR1 SNHLY, CDR2 FYNNEI. This CDR3 region has 12 residues. DNA of the CDR3: TGTGCCAGCAGCACGGACAGGAACGAGCAGTACGTC. It translates to CASSTDRNEQYV.

This clone was picked up one time. The chain couples TRBV7-9 to TRBJ2-4; 11 nucleotides agree with TRBD2. The CDR3 is 15 amino acids. After removal of 5 bases from V and 0 bases from J, the junction contained 0 bases not matched to a gene. Germline loops: CDR1 SEHNR, CDR2 FQNEAQ (reference sequence). The CDR3 protein is CASSGTSGAKNIQYF. In DNA form, the CDR3 reads TGTGCCAGCAGCGGGACTAGCGGAGCCAAAAACATTCAGTACTTC.

The chain couples TRBV6-6 to TRBJ2-1, with 13 positions matching TRBD2. V was clipped by 5 bases and J by 0 bases; unmatched bases: 13. The CDR3 sequence is 20 residues long. The germline CDR1 and CDR2 sequences are MNHNY and SVGAGI (reference sequence). Here the CDR3 reads CASSHGLAGAHKDSYNEQFF. DNA of the CDR3: TGTGCCAGCAGTCACGGACTAGCGGGAGCCCATAAGGACTCCTACAATGAGCAGTTCTTC.

V usage is TRBV30 and J usage is TRBJ2-3; D is possibly TRBD1 (6 bases). V lost 2 bases, J lost 2 bases, and 11 bases lay in between. This CDR3 region has 14 residues. The germline CDR1 and CDR2 sequences are GTSNPN and SVGIG (reference sequence). CDR3 loop: CAWSLGQFTDTQYF. CDR3 bases: TGTGCCTGGAGTCTGGGACAATTCACAGATACGCAGTATTTT.

V gene TRBV28 combines with J gene TRBJ2-7; D is unclear. The germline gives CDR1 MDHEN, CDR2 SYDVKM. Trimming removed 6 bases at V and 7 bases at J, with 22 bases between. The CDR3 contains 15 residues. CDR3 sequence reads: CASRFSLTPPGEQYF. The CDR3 region has the DNA TGTGCCAGCAGGTTCTCCTTAACTCCCCCCGGGGAGCAGTACTTC.

The chain uses TRBV6-1 and TRBJ2-7, with 9 nucleotides matching TRBD1. Germline V gene sequence: CDR1 MNHNS, CDR2 SASEGT. The CDR3 has 19 amino acids. The trim removed 2 bases at V and 3 bases at J, leaving 17 bases unmatched. The CDR3 protein is CASSESPGQGLGSLYEQYF. The CDR3 DNA reads TGTGCCAGCAGTGAATCTCCGGGACAGGGATTGGGTTCCCTCTACGAGCAGTACTTC.

This chain connects TRBV4-3 to TRBJ2-7, with 8 positions matching TRBD1. The CDR3 is 16 amino acids. V shed 0 bases, J shed 1 base, and the junction held 5 bases outside the gene matches. Germline CDR1 LGHNA, CDR2 YSLEER. This CDR3 is CASSQDLGQGSYEQYF. In DNA form, the CDR3 reads TGCGCCAGCAGCCAAGATCTCGGACAGGGATCCTACGAGCAGTACTTC.

The chain is built from TRBV29-1 and TRBJ2-7, with D maybe TRBD1 (5 bases). Trimming left V 3 bases short and J 6 bases short, with 12 bases between. The CDR3 sequence is 12 residues long. The germline V gene has CDR1 SQVTM and CDR2 ANQGSEA. The chain's CDR3 is CSVDRVGPEQYV. The CDR3 nucleotides are TGCAGCGTTGACAGGGTAGGCCCCGAGCAGTACGTC.

The V call is TRBV6-5, the J call TRBJ1-3; no clear D. V was trimmed by 6 bases and J by 0 bases, leaving 12 bases between them. This CDR3 contains 15 residues. CDR1 is MNHEY, CDR2 SVGAGI, per germline. In DNA, the CDR3 is TGTGCCAGCAGGTTCAGGCCTAACTCTGGAAACACCATATATTTT. It encodes CASRFRPNSGNTIYF.

J is TRBJ2-1 and V is TRBV19; 10 bases line up with TRBD2. The CDR3 is 15 residues long. Trimming at V came to 4 bases and at J to 4 bases, leaving 4 bases not matched to a gene. Germline assignment: CDR1 LNHDA and CDR2 SQIVND (reference sequence). The CDR3 is CASSSASGRYNEQFF. The CDR3 DNA follows: TGTGCCAGTAGTAGCGCTAGCGGGAGATACAATGAGCAGTTCTTC.

This rearrangement joins TRBV4-1 to TRBJ1-5, with a weak D call TRBD1 (6 bases). CDR3 length: 17 amino acids. The germline gives CDR1 MGHRA, CDR2 YSYEKL. V lost 6 bases, J lost 1 base, and 19 bases lay in between. DNA of the CDR3: TGCGCCAGCAGAGAGGACGCAGGGGCTCGGAGCAATCAGCCCCAGCATTTT. This encodes CASREDAGARSNQPQHF.

The V gene is TRBV5-1, the J gene TRBJ2-2, with 9 bases aligning to TRBD2. This CDR3 is 16 amino acids long. The germline V gene has CDR1 SGHRS and CDR2 YFSETQ. Unmatched junction bases numbered 3, after V lost 1 base and J lost 2 bases. This CDR3 is CASSLMTSGNTGELFF. The DNA of the CDR3 is TGCGCCAGCAGCTTGATGACTAGCGGTAACACCGGGGAGCTGTTTTTT.

This clone appeared once. This chain uses TRBV28 with TRBJ1-1; D uncertain. CDR1 MDHEN and CDR2 SYDVKM come from the germline V gene. The V and J ends lost 3 bases and 3 bases respectively, with 8 bases between them. This CDR3 has 13 amino acids. The CDR3: CASSFSPDTEAFF. The CDR3 bases are TGTGCCAGCAGTTTCTCCCCTGACACTGAAGCTTTCTTT.

This chain connects TRBV9 to TRBJ2-3; TRBD2 matches 8 bases. CDR3 length: 17 amino acids. The V and J ends lost 4 bases and 3 bases, in that order; junction bases with no gene match: 13. Germline CDR1 SGDLS, CDR2 YYNGEE. The CDR3 region has the DNA TGTGCCAGCAGCCCTCGGGAGGGGAGAGTAGATACAGATACGCAGTATTTT. This sequence encodes CASSPREGRVDTDTQYF.

This chain links TRBV19 with TRBJ2-5, with TRBD1 identical over 8 bases. The CDR3 is 16 amino acids. The J segment lost 5 bases and the V segment lost 0 bases, leaving 8 bases of the junction unmatched. Per germline, CDR1 LNHDA and CDR2 SQIVND (reference sequence). CDR3 region: CASSIDRTGLLETQYF. DNA for the CDR3: TGTGCCAGTAGTATAGACCGGACAGGGCTTTTGGAGACCCAGTACTTC. Looking up the rest from reference TRBV19 and TRBJ2-5 gives the full variable domain: DGGITQSPKYLFRKEGQNVTLSCEQNLNHDAMYWYRQDPGQGLRLIYYSQIVNDFQKGDIAEGYSVSREKKESFPLTVTSAQKNPTAFYLCASSIDRTGLLETQYFGPGTRLLVL.

The V gene is TRBV28, the J gene TRBJ1-1; TRBD1 aligns across 7 bases. The CDR3 covers 15 residues. After removal of 6 bases from V and 1 base from J, the junction contained 8 bases not matched to a gene. Germline-derived CDR1 and CDR2 are MDHEN and SYDVKM. Here the CDR3 reads CASSPGGTGNTEAFF. Written as DNA, the CDR3 is TGTGCCAGCAGCCCAGGGGGGACCGGGAACACTGAAGCTTTCTTT.

The chain employs TRBV25-1 and TRBJ2-2, with 9 bases identical to TRBD1. The trim removed 2 bases at V and 3 bases at J, leaving 1 base unmatched. Germline-derived CDR1 and CDR2 are MGHDK and SYGVNS. CDR3 length: 15 residues. The CDR3, as DNA: TGTGCCAGCAGTGAAGGGGACAGGGACACCGGGGAGCTGTTTTTT. This gives the protein CASSEGDRDTGELFF.

This chain connects TRBV2 to TRBJ2-2; TRBD2 might be the D (6 bases). There are 15 residues in the CDR3. Germline V gene sequence: CDR1 SNHLY, CDR2 FYNNEI. V was trimmed by 8 bases and J by 0 bases, leaving 13 bases between them. The CDR3 sequence is CASVAGTANTGELFF. The CDR3 DNA reads TGTGCCAGCGTGGCGGGAACCGCGAACACCGGGGAGCTGTTTTTT.

The rearrangement links TRBV24-1 to TRBJ2-3; 7 positions agree with TRBD1. The junction had 1 base not matched to a gene; V was cut back by 10 bases and J by 1 base. The germline gives CDR1 KGHDR, CDR2 SFDVKD. The CDR3 is made up of 12 amino acids. The CDR3 coding sequence is TGTGCCACTACAGGGGGCACAGATACGCAGTATTTT. Its translation is CATTGGTDTQYF.

V usage is TRBV7-8 and J usage is TRBJ2-1, with 9 bases fitting TRBD2. With 6 bases clipped from V and 0 bases from J, the junction kept 3 bases outside the gene matches. Per the germline V gene, CDR1 is SGHVS and CDR2 is FQNEAQ. The CDR3 sequence is 15 residues long. CDR3 residues: CASSRTSVSYNEQFF. CDR3 nucleotide sequence: TGTGCCAGCAGTCGGACTAGCGTCTCCTACAATGAGCAGTTCTTC.

This chain joins TRBV5-4 and TRBJ1-1; D not certain. The length of the CDR3 is 13 residues. Per germline, CDR1 SGHNT and CDR2 YYREEE (reference sequence). V was pared by 1 base and J by 2 bases, with 6 bases between. The CDR3 DNA sequence: TGTGCCAGCAGCTTGTCCAGAAACACTGAAGCTTTCTTT. This sequence encodes CASSLSRNTEAFF.

V is TRBV24-1 and J is TRBJ2-2; D remains unclear. The CDR3 spans 16 residues. V was clipped by 5 bases and J by 4 bases, with 16 bases between them. CDR1 and CDR2 from the germline V gene are KGHDR and SFDVKD. CDR3 amino acids: CATSGFPRSGTGELFF. CDR3 DNA: TGTGCCACCAGTGGGTTCCCAAGGTCGGGCACCGGGGAGCTGTTTTTT.

The chain recombines TRBV14 with TRBJ2-4, with 8 bases fitting TRBD2. Germline lookup yields CDR1 SGHDN and CDR2 FVKESK. The V gene end was trimmed by 0 bases and the J gene end by 7 bases; junction bases not matched to a gene: 5. The CDR3 length is 15 residues. The CDR3 reads CASSQDQAGENIQYF. CDR3 in DNA: TGTGCCAGCAGCCAAGATCAAGCGGGAGAGAACATTCAGTACTTC.